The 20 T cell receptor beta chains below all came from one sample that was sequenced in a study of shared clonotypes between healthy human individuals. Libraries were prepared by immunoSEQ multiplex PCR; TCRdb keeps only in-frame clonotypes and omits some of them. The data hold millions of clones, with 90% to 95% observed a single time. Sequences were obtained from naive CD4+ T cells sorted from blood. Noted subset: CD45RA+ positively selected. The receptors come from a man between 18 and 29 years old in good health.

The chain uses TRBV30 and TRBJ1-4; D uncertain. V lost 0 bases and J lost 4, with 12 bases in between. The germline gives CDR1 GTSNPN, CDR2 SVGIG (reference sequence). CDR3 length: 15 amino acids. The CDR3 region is CAWSVLGNLNEKLFF. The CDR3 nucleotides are TGTGCCTGGAGTGTTCTCGGGAACCTTAATGAAAAACTGTTTTTT.

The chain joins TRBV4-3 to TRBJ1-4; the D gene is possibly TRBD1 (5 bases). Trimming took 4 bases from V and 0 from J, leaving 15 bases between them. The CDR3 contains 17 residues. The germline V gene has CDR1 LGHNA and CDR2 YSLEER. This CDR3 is CASSPRTGPATNEKLFF. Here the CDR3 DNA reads TGCGCCAGCAGCCCTCGAACAGGACCTGCAACTAATGAAAAACTGTTTTTT.

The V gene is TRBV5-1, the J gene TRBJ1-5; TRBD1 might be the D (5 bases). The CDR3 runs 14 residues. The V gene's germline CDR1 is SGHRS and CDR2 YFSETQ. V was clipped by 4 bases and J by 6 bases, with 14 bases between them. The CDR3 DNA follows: TGCGCCAGCAGCGCCGACGAGGGGATTCAGCCCCAGCATTTT. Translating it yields CASSADEGIQPQHF.

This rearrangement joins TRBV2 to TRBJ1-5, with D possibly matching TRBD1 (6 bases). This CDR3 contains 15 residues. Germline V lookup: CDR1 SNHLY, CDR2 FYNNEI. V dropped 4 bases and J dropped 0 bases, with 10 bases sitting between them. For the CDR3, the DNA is TGTGCCAGCAGTGTTCAGGGGTCTAGCAATCAGCCCCAGCATTTT. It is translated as CASSVQGSSNQPQHF.

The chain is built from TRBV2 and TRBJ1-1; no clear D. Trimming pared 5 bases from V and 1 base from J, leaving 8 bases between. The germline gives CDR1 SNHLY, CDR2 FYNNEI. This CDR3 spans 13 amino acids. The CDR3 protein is CASSSERNTEAFF. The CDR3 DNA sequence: TGTGCCAGCAGTTCCGAAAGGAACACTGAAGCTTTCTTT. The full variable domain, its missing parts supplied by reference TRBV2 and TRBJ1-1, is EPEVTQTPSHQVTQMGQEVILRCVPISNHLYFYWYRQILGQKVEFLVSFYNNEISEKSEIFDDQFSVERPDGSNFTLKIRSTKLEDSAMYFCASSSERNTEAFFGQGTRLTVV.

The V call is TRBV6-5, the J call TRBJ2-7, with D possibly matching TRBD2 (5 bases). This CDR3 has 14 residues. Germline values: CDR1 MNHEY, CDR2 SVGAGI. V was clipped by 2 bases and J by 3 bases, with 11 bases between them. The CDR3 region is CASSYHRRGYEQYF. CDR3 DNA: TGTGCCAGCAGTTACCACCGACGGGGCTACGAGCAGTACTTC.

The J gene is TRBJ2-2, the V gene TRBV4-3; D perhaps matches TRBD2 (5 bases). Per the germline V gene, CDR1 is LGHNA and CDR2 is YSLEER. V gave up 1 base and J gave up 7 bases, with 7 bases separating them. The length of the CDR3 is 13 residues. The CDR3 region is CASSQVGSGELFF. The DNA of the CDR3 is TGCGCCAGCAGCCAAGTAGGGAGCGGGGAGCTGTTTTTT.

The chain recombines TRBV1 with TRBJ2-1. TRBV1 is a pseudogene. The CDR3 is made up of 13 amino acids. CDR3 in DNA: TGCACCAGCAGCCTCACTTGGGTTGGTGAGCAGTTCTTC. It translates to CTSSLTWVGEQFF.

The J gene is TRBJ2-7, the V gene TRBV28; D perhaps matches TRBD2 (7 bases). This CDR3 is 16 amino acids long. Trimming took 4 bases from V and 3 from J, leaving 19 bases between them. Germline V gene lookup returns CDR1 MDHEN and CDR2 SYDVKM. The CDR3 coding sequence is TGTGCCAGCAGTTCCCCCGAGGGGGGGCGGTTCTACGAGCAGTACTTC. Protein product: CASSSPEGGRFYEQYF.

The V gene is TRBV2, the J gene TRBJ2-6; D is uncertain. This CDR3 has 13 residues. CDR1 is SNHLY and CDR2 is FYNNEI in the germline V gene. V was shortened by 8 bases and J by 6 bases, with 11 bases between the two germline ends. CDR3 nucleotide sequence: TGTGCCAGCCGGCTCTCGGAGGCCAACGTCCTGACTTTC. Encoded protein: CASRLSEANVLTF.

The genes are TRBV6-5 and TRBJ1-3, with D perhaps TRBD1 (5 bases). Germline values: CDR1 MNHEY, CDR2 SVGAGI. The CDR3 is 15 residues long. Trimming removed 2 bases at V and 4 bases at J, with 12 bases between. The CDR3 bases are TGTGCCAGCAGTTACGATGGGGGATTGGGAAACACCATATATTTT. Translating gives CASSYDGGLGNTIYF.

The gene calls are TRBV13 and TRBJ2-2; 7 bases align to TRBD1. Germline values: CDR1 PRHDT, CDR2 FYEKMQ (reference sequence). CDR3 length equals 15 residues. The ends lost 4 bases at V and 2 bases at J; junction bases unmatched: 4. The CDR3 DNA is TGTGCCAGCAGCTACGACAGGGCTAACACCGGGGAGCTGTTTTTT. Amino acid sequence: CASSYDRANTGELFF.

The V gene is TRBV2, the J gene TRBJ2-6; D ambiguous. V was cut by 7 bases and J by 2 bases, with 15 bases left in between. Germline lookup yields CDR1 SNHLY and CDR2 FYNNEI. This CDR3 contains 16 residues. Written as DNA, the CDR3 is TGTGCCAGCACTTGGGCATGGGATCCTGGGGCCAACGTCCTGACTTTC. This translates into CASTWAWDPGANVLTF. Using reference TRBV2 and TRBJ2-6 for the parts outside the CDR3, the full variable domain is EPEVTQTPSHQVTQMGQEVILRCVPISNHLYFYWYRQILGQKVEFLVSFYNNEISEKSEIFDDQFSVERPDGSNFTLKIRSTKLEDSAMYFCASTWAWDPGANVLTFGAGSRLTVL.

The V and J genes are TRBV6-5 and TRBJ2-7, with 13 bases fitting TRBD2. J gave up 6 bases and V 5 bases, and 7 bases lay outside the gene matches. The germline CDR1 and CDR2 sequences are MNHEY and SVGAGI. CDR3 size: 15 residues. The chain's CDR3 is CASSRATSGRSEQYF. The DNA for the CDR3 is TGTGCCAGCAGTCGAGCGACTAGCGGGAGGAGCGAGCAGTACTTC.

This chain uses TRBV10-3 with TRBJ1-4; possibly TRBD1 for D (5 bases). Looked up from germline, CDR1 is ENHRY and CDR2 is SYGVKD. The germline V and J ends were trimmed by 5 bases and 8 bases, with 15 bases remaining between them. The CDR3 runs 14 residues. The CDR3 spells CAISSYNEGEKLFF. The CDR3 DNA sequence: TGTGCCATCAGTTCCTATAATGAGGGGGAAAAACTGTTTTTT.

CDR3 sequence reads: CASSYGPELLSQPQHF. The DNA of the CDR3 is TGTGCCAGCAGCTACGGGCCGGAGTTACTCAGTCAGCCCCAGCATTTT. The chain employs TRBV7-2 and TRBJ1-5; no clear D gene. CDR1 SGHTA and CDR2 FQGNSA come from the germline V gene. Trimming removed 4 bases from V and 6 bases from J, with 19 bases in between. CDR3 length: 16 residues.

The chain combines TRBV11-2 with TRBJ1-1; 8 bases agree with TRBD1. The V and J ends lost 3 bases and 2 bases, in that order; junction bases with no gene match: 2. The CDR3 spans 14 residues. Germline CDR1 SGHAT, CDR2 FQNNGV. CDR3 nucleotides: TGTGCCAGCAGCTTCGGACAGGGTAACACTGAAGCTTTCTTT. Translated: CASSFGQGNTEAFF. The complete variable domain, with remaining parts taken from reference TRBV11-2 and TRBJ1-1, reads EAGVAQSPRYKIIEKRQSVAFWCNPISGHATLYWYQQILGQGPKLLIQFQNNGVVDDSQLPKDRFSAERLKGVDSTLKIQPAKLEDSAVYLCASSFGQGNTEAFFGQGTRLTVV.

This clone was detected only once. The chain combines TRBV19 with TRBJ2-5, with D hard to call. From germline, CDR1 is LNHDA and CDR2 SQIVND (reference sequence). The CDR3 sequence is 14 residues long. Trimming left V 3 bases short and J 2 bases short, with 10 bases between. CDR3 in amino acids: CASSIGVGQETQYF. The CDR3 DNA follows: TGTGCCAGTAGTATTGGGGTGGGGCAAGAGACCCAGTACTTC.

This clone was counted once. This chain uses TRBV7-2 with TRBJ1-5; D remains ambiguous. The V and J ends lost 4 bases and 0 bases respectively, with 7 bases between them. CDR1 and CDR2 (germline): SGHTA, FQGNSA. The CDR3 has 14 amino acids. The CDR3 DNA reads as TGTGCCAGCAGCTCCACCTATAGCAATCAGCCCCAGCATTTT. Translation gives CASSSTYSNQPQHF.

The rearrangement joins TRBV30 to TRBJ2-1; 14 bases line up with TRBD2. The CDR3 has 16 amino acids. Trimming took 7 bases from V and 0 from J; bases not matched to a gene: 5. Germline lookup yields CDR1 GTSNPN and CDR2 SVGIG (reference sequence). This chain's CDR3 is CALTSGGGPSYNEQFF. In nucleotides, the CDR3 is TGTGCCTTGACTAGCGGGGGGGGCCCCTCCTACAATGAGCAGTTCTTC.